This T cell receptor beta chain appears in the sequencing data of a study of human T cells and chemical hapten exposure. Concerning this clonotype itself: This could be a read error, since a much larger clone is one nucleotide away. The CDR3 does not end in the conserved phenylalanine or tryptophan, so this is likely a read error.

One entry per CDR3 protein, called by TCRdb with MiXCR from the RACE reads. Among approximately 82,000 distinct CDR3 sequences listed, approximately 12% were seen once. Stated time point: patch test 1, 2 weeks after DPC sensitization. The treatment here: therapeutic diphenylcyclopropenone sensitization with weekly scalp DPC. The CDR3 is made up of 16 amino acids. V lost 4 bases, J lost 0 bases, and 13 bases lay in between. CDR1 and CDR2 (germline): SGHAT, FQNNGV. This chain links TRBV11-2 with TRBJ1-3; D gene unclear. The source was whole blood, collected in connection with sensitization to the hapten diphenylcyclopropenone (DPC). This TCR was recovered from a woman aged 60-75 years with alopecia areata. Some clones in this sample may be carry-over from other donors' samples. CDR3 in DNA: TGTGCCAGCAGCTCCCCGAAGGAGAGCTCTGGAAACACCATATATCTT. This codes for CASSSPKESSGNTIYL.